A single sample is the source of the 4 T cell receptor beta chains below, sequenced in a study of blood T cell repertoires in COVID-19 (dated by TCRdb to the early 2020s). Receptors were amplified or captured by the immunoSEQ multiplex PCR assay. TCRdb limited this immuneACCESS table to in-frame rearrangements with V and J called. A share of clones is missing; checked studies link under half to unresolved V genes, and the rest is unexplained. The sample data list around 200,000 clones, and about 91% of these were observed just once. The ten largest clonotypes hold approximately 2.5% of the sample. The sample consisted of PBMCs or T cells enriched from blood (not recorded which). Source of these receptors: a middle-aged woman with acute COVID-19.

V is TRBV5-1 and J is TRBJ1-1; a possible D gene is TRBD1 (5 bases). The CDR3 contains 16 residues. CDR1 and CDR2 (germline): SGHRS, YFSETQ. V shed 4 bases and J shed 0 bases, with 16 bases lying between them. CDR3 sequence: CASSKGLSIMNTEAFF. The CDR3 DNA reads as TGCGCCAGCAGCAAGGGACTGTCCATTATGAACACTGAAGCTTTCTTT.

V usage is TRBV5-3 and J usage is TRBJ2-7; D gene ambiguous. TRBV5-3 is an open reading frame whose function is uncertain. The germline V and J ends were trimmed by 3 bases and 0 bases, with 16 bases remaining between them. CDR3 length equals 16 residues. The CDR3: CARSSHFCAHSYEQYF. CDR3 DNA sequence: TGTGCCAGAAGCTCCCATTTTTGCGCGCACTCCTACGAGCAGTACTTC.

This chain uses TRBV7-9 with TRBJ1-5, with D possibly TRBD1 on 6 matching bases. CDR1 and CDR2 (germline): SEHNR, FQNEAQ (reference sequence). The V gene lost 3 bases and the J gene lost 7 bases, with 19 bases spanning the gap. The length of the CDR3 is 16 residues. CDR3 DNA: TGTGCCAGCAGCTTTGTTGTACAGGGAAAAGGACAGCCCCAGCATTTT. This gives the protein CASSFVVQGKGQPQHF.

This sequence joins TRBV6-2 or TRBV6-3 and TRBJ1-4, with D maybe TRBD1 (5 bases). V was clipped by 2 bases and J by 8 bases, with 9 bases between them. Germline values: CDR1 MNHEY, CDR2 SVGEGT. The CDR3 loop spans 13 amino acids. The CDR3 reads CASSYRYREKLFF. The CDR3 region has the DNA TGTGCCAGCAGTTACAGGTACAGGGAAAAACTGTTTTTT.